The 24 T cell receptor beta chains reported below all come from one sample, sequenced in a study of cytomegalovirus exposure and HLA in healthy donors. PCR amplification relied on 60 Vbeta primers (plus 13 Jbeta primers). Sequenced by immunoSEQ multiplex PCR; TCRdb stores in-frame clones only, minus some. Across over 100,000 clones, the top ten clones capture approximately 3.7% of the sample. The sequencing sample was made of PBMCs. These TCRs come from a man under 40 in good health and CMV-seronegative.

The chain is built from TRBV9 and TRBJ1-2; no reliable D call. Trimming left V 3 bases short and J 1 base short, with 13 bases between. The germline CDR1 and CDR2 sequences are SGDLS and YYNGEE. The CDR3 has 15 amino acids. The CDR3 bases are TGTGCCAGCAGCGGTCCTACAGCTCTTAACTATGGCTACACCTTC. Translating gives CASSGPTALNYGYTF.

The CDR3 protein is CASSRPSSGYGYTF. For the CDR3, the DNA is TGTGCCAGCAGCCGGCCCTCATCGGGCTATGGCTACACCTTC. This sequence joins TRBV7-2 and TRBJ1-2, with D unclear. V lost 5 bases, J lost 4 bases, and 14 bases lay in between. Germline V gene data show CDR1 as SGHTA and CDR2 as FQGNSA. This CDR3 region has 14 residues.

CDR3 protein: CASSVAAGANVLTF. The CDR3 DNA reads TGTGCCAGCAGCGTAGCGGCTGGGGCCAACGTCCTGACTTTC. The gene calls are TRBV9 and TRBJ2-6; the D is unclear. The CDR3 runs to 14 residues. V was clipped by 0 bases and J by 2 bases, with 3 bases between them. Per germline, CDR1 SGDLS and CDR2 YYNGEE.

The genes are TRBV7-2 and TRBJ2-2, with 7 bases aligning to TRBD2. Germline-derived CDR1 and CDR2 are SGHTA and FQGNSA. The CDR3 contains 15 residues. J was trimmed by 1 base and V by 5 bases; bases with no gene match: 4. The CDR3 reads CASSAGTKNTGELFF. The CDR3, as DNA: TGTGCCAGCAGCGCCGGGACTAAGAACACCGGGGAGCTGTTTTTT.

The chain is built from TRBV27 and TRBJ2-1; 8 nucleotides line up with TRBD2. V shed 7 bases, J shed 8 bases, and the junction held 4 bases outside the gene matches. The germline V gene has CDR1 MNHEY and CDR2 SMNVEV (reference sequence). CDR3 size: 12 residues. CDR3 nucleotide sequence: TGTGCCAGCAACGGGGGGGCGGATGAGCAGTTCTTC. It codes for CASNGGADEQFF.

The chain has TRBV15 and TRBJ1-5; TRBD1 agrees at 7 bases. This CDR3 region has 14 residues. V lost 5 bases to trimming and J lost 5 bases; unmatched junction nucleotides: 6. The germline V gene encodes CDR1 LNHNV and CDR2 YYDKDF (reference sequence). CDR3 bases: TGTGCCACCAGCGTAAGGGGGCCGGATCAGCCCCAGCATTTT. Translating it yields CATSVRGPDQPQHF. The whole variable domain, filled in from reference TRBV15 and TRBJ1-5, reads DAMVIQNPRYQVTQFGKPVTLSCSQTLNHNVMYWYQQKSSQAPKLLFHYYDKDFNNEADTPDNFQSRRPNTSFCFLDIRSPGLGDTAMYLCATSVRGPDQPQHFGDGTRLSIL.

The CDR3 here is CASSPVGGATYEQYF. The CDR3 DNA reads as TGTGCCAGCTCACCTGTGGGGGGGGCCACCTACGAGCAGTACTTC. This chain links TRBV18 with TRBJ2-7; a possible D gene is TRBD2 (7 bases). Germline CDR1 is KGHSH and CDR2 is LQKENI. The CDR3 is 15 residues long. The germline V and J ends were trimmed by 3 bases and 2 bases, with 14 bases remaining between them.

As to this clone: A read error may produce the germline difference seen at one junction end. The chain recombines TRBV7-9 with TRBJ2-2; a possible D gene is TRBD2 (6 bases). This CDR3 contains 15 residues. The germline CDR1 and CDR2 sequences are SEHNR and FQNEAQ (reference sequence). In nucleotides, the CDR3 is TGTGCCAGCACCTTCCGTCGGGGGAACGCCGGGGAGCTGTTTTTT. Its translation is CASTFRRGNAGELFF.

V and J are TRBV18 and TRBJ2-2, with a weak D call TRBD1 (6 bases). V was trimmed by 3 bases and J by 5 bases, leaving 13 bases between them. CDR3 length equals 15 residues. Germline V gene sequence: CDR1 KGHSH, CDR2 LQKENI. The CDR3 DNA sequence: TGTGCCAGCTCACCCACGACAAGGGGGACCGGGGAGCTGTTTTTT. It yields the protein CASSPTTRGTGELFF.

The V call is TRBV9, the J call TRBJ2-5, with D possibly being TRBD2 (6 bases). V was trimmed by 1 base and J by 5 bases, leaving 12 bases between them. CDR3 length equals 14 residues. Germline V lookup: CDR1 SGDLS, CDR2 YYNGEE. This CDR3 is CASSVSGVYETQYF. DNA of the CDR3: TGTGCCAGCAGCGTATCGGGGGTATATGAGACCCAGTACTTC.

The CDR3 spells CASSLTTGGSYEQYF. Written as DNA, the CDR3 is TGCGCCAGCAGCTTGACAACGGGGGGGTCCTACGAGCAGTACTTC. The rearrangement links TRBV5-1 to TRBJ2-7; TRBD2 aligns across 8 bases. The V gene's germline CDR1 is SGHRS and CDR2 YFSETQ. Germline trimming cut 1 base from V and 1 base from J; bases unmatched to any gene: 4. This CDR3 has 15 residues.

The chain recombines TRBV7-2 with TRBJ2-5; a weak D match, TRBD2 (5 bases). Germline CDR1 is SGHTA and CDR2 is FQGNSA. V lost 0 bases and J lost 4, with 12 bases in between. The CDR3 totals 15 residues. The CDR3 DNA is TGTGCCAGCAGCTTAGCTTTTTTTAGCGTAGAGACCCAGTACTTC. It is translated as CASSLAFFSVETQYF.

The V gene is TRBV30, the J gene TRBJ2-7; 8 bases map to TRBD1. Germline V gene data show CDR1 as GTSNPN and CDR2 as SVGIG (reference sequence). The V gene end was trimmed by 5 bases and the J gene end by 1 base; junction bases not matched to a gene: 1. This CDR3 is 12 amino acids long. The DNA of the CDR3 is TGTGCCTGGGGACAGGGTTCCTACGAGCAGTACTTC. It codes for CAWGQGSYEQYF.

The rearrangement uses TRBV6-5 and TRBJ2-5; D is possibly TRBD2 (5 bases). The ends were cut back, 3 bases at V and 7 bases at J, with 6 bases in the middle. The germline CDR1 and CDR2 sequences are MNHEY and SVGAGI. The CDR3 loop spans 11 amino acids. Here the CDR3 reads CASSYRGTQYF. CDR3 sequence (DNA): TGTGCCAGCAGTTATCGGGGGACCCAGTACTTC.

V is TRBV4-1 and J is TRBJ1-2; D perhaps matches TRBD1 (5 bases). Trimming left V 4 bases short and J 3 bases short, with 15 bases between. CDR1 is MGHRA, CDR2 YSYEKL, per germline. This CDR3 contains 15 residues. CDR3 in amino acids: CASSPTQGPYYGYTF. The CDR3 nucleotides are TGCGCCAGCAGCCCGACCCAGGGTCCCTACTATGGCTACACCTTC.

V gene TRBV5-6 combines with J gene TRBJ1-5; D unclear. Germline CDR1 SGHDT, CDR2 YYEEEE. The CDR3 has 13 amino acids. V gave up 2 bases and J gave up 7 bases, with 10 bases separating them. CDR3: CASSFVSGQPQHF. The CDR3 bases are TGTGCCAGCAGCTTCGTGTCGGGGCAGCCCCAGCATTTT.

V gene TRBV6-5 combines with J gene TRBJ2-1; 10 bases line up with TRBD2. The V and J ends lost 4 bases and 8 bases, in that order; junction bases with no gene match: 8. Germline V gene sequence: CDR1 MNHEY, CDR2 SVGAGI. This CDR3 contains 15 residues. CDR3: CASSSHSGGAYEQFF. Here the CDR3 DNA reads TGTGCCAGCAGTTCGCACAGCGGGGGGGCCTATGAGCAGTTCTTC.

This rearrangement joins TRBV15 to TRBJ1-4, with 9 bases aligning to TRBD1. The CDR3 has 16 amino acids. Germline lookup yields CDR1 LNHNV and CDR2 YYDKDF (reference sequence). V lost 6 bases and J lost 4; bases outside the gene matches: 9. The CDR3 sequence: CATRGQGSLSNEKLFF. In DNA, the CDR3 is TGTGCCACCAGGGGACAGGGAAGTCTAAGTAATGAAAAACTGTTTTTT.

The chain uses TRBV2 and TRBJ2-2; maybe TRBD2 (5 bases). Trimming left V 5 bases short and J 7 bases short, with 11 bases between. This CDR3 is built from 13 residues. Germline CDR1 and CDR2: SNHLY and FYNNEI. The CDR3 loop is CASSYSEGGELFF. The CDR3 DNA is TGTGCCAGCAGTTACTCTGAGGGCGGGGAGCTGTTTTTT.

The chain carries TRBV6-5 and TRBJ1-6; a weak D match, TRBD1 (5 bases). V lost 6 bases, J lost 8 bases, and 11 bases lay in between. The CDR3 extends over 13 amino acids. From germline, CDR1 is MNHEY and CDR2 SVGAGI. The CDR3 sequence: CASSMGGDSPLHF. The CDR3 region has the DNA TGTGCCAGCAGCATGGGGGGAGATTCACCCCTCCACTTT.

The J gene is TRBJ2-5, the V gene TRBV9, with a possible D match to TRBD1 (5 bases). Trimming took off 0 bases at V and 1 base at J, with 16 bases between the two ends. CDR1 is SGDLS and CDR2 is YYNGEE in the germline V gene. The CDR3 spans 17 residues. CDR3 coding DNA: TGTGCCAGCAGCGTAGGATTAAGTATGACAGCCCAAGAGACCCAGTACTTC. This codes for CASSVGLSMTAQETQYF.

DNA for the CDR3: TGTGCCACCAGCACCGGGGTAGGGGGAGAGACCCAGTACTTC. Its protein is CATSTGVGGETQYF. V gene TRBV15 combines with J gene TRBJ2-5; D possibly corresponds to TRBD1 (6 bases). Per germline, CDR1 LNHNV and CDR2 YYDKDF (reference sequence). This CDR3 comprises 14 residues. Trimming removed 4 bases at V and 4 bases at J, with 13 bases between. The full variable domain, its missing parts supplied by reference TRBV15 and TRBJ2-5, is DAMVIQNPRYQVTQFGKPVTLSCSQTLNHNVMYWYQQKSSQAPKLLFHYYDKDFNNEADTPDNFQSRRPNTSFCFLDIRSPGLGDTAMYLCATSTGVGGETQYFGPGTRLLVL.

This chain connects TRBV7-8 to TRBJ2-7, with D perhaps matching TRBD1 (6 bases). The V end was cut by 3 bases, the J end by 2 bases, with 14 bases between. The germline V gene encodes CDR1 SGHVS and CDR2 FQNEAQ. The CDR3 totals 15 residues. The CDR3 DNA is TGTGCCAGCAGCTTCCCCAGGACAGAAACCTACGAGCAGTACTTC. This translates into CASSFPRTETYEQYF. The full variable domain, its missing parts supplied by reference TRBV7-8 and TRBJ2-7, is GAGVSQSPRYKVAKRGQDVALRCDPISGHVSLFWYQQALGQGPEFLTYFQNEAQLDKSGLPSDRFFAERPEGSVSTLKIQRTQQEDSAVYLCASSFPRTETYEQYFGPGTRLTVT.

The chain links TRBV30 to TRBJ1-1, with D possibly being TRBD1 (5 bases). Trimming cost V 5 bases and J 1 base, with 8 bases left between them. CDR1 is GTSNPN, CDR2 SVGIG, per germline (reference sequence). The CDR3 spans 12 residues. The CDR3 bases are TGTGCCTGGGGGGCTTCGAACACTGAAGCTTTCTTT. It is translated as CAWGASNTEAFF. Drawing the rest from reference TRBV30 and TRBJ1-1, the complete variable domain is SQTIHQWPATLVQPVGSPLSLECTVEGTSNPNLYWYRQAAGRGLQLLFYSVGIGQISSEVPQNLSASRPQDRQFILSSKKLLLSDSGFYLCAWGASNTEAFFGQGTRLTVV.